This TCR beta chain appears in the sequencing data of a study of blood T cell repertoires in COVID-19. Trimming removed 0 bases from V and 0 bases from J, with 9 bases in between. This CDR3 has 15 residues. Germline V gene lookup returns CDR1 LNHNV and CDR2 YYDKDF (reference sequence). Libraries were prepared by immunoSEQ multiplex PCR; TCRdb keeps only in-frame clonotypes and omits some of them. This sample has some 200,000 clones, with roughly 89% found just once. This receptor was obtained from a woman between 35 and 50 years old with acute COVID-19. The rearrangement uses TRBV15 and TRBJ2-7; the D gene is possibly TRBD2 (5 bases). Sequencing was performed on PBMCs or T cells enriched from blood (not recorded which). In DNA form, the CDR3 reads TGTGCCACCAGCAGAGATCGGGGATACTCCTACGAGCAGTACGTC. It translates to CATSRDRGYSYEQYV.